This TCR beta chain was profiled in a study of blood T cells in healthy people across ages. Germline assignment: CDR1 KGHDR and CDR2 SFDVKD. Trimming took off 3 bases at V and 0 bases at J, with 8 bases between the two ends. The CDR3 spans 16 residues. Primers used in a second PCR of roughly 6 to 11 cycles were a sample-barcoded 5' primer and a J-beta primer mix. TCRdb reprocessed the 5' RACE reads via MiXCR and lists one record per CDR3 protein. The profile shows 780,000 or so distinct CDR3 sequences, around 25% of them singletons. The same sample was also studied in work on T cells of mothers and their children. That work states: Samples were provided by three healthy Caucasian mothers and their six children. Second-round PCR products received sample barcodes and 2-4 random nucleotides from the M1S primer.

The chain joins TRBV24-1 to TRBJ2-6; D may be TRBD1 (5 bases). The sample taken for sequencing was blood. The receptor was isolated from a boy between 10 and 17 years old in good health. The CDR3: CATSDPRDSGANVLTF. CDR3 coding DNA: TGTGCCACCAGTGATCCCAGGGACTCTGGGGCCAACGTCCTGACTTTC.